The text below deals with one T cell receptor beta chain. What it binds is not known. Germline CDR1 GTSNPN, CDR2 SVGIG (reference sequence). The CDR3 loop spans 14 amino acids. Unmatched junction bases numbered 9, after V lost 3 bases and J lost 11 bases. In total, each donor contributed a single heparinised blood draw that averaged about 120 mL. Since all of the isolated RNA was reverse transcribed, expressed TCRB transcripts were what got sequenced. Libraries were prepared by immunoSEQ multiplex PCR; TCRdb keeps only in-frame clonotypes and omits some of them. The table has around 160,000 clones, roughly 60% seen once. The sample comes from a study of beta chain features in type 1 diabetes. Points from the study as a whole: Moderately but significantly shorter TCRB CDR3s were found in Type 1 diabetes patients in all four CD4+ subsets.

The chain links TRBV30 to TRBJ1-6, with 8 bases matching TRBD1. This receptor was taken from a man aged 25 to 40 with type 1 diabetes. The sequencing input was naive CD4+ T cells from blood. CDR3 protein: CAWRGQGDWAPLHF. The DNA of the CDR3 is TGTGCCTGGAGAGGACAGGGCGATTGGGCACCCCTCCACTTT.